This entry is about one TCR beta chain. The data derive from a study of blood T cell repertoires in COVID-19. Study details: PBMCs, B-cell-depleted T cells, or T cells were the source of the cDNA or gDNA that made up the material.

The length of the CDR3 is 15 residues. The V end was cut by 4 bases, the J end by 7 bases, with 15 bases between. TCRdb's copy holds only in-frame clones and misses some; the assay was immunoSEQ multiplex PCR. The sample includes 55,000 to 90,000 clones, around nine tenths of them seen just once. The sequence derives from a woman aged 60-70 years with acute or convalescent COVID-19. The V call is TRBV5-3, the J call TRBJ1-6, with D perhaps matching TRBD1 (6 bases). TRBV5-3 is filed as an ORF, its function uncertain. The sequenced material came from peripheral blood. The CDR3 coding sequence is TGTGCCAGAAGCAAAAAGGGGGTAGGGAATTCACCCCTCCACTTT. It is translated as CARSKKGVGNSPLHF.